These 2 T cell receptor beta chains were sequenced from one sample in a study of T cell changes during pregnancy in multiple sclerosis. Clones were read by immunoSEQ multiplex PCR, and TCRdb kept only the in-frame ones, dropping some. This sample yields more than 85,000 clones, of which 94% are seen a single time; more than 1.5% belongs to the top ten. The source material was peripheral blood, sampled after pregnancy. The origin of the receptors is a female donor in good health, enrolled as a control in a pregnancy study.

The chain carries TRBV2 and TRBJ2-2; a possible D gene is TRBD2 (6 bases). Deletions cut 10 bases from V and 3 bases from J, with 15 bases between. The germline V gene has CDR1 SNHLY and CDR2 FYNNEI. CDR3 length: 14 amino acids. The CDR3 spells CATSRERDTGELFF. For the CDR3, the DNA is TGTGCCACCTCGAGGGAGCGGGACACCGGGGAGCTGTTTTTT.

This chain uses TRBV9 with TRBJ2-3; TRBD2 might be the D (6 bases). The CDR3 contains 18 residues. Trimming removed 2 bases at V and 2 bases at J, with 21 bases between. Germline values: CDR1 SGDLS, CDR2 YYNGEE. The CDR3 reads CASSVGGTPVQSTDTQYF. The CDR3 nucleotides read TGTGCCAGCAGCGTTGGCGGGACGCCCGTTCAGTCCACAGATACGCAGTATTTT.